The 12 T cell receptor beta chains listed next were all sequenced from one sample in a study of cytomegalovirus exposure and HLA in healthy donors. The PCR made use of 60 Vbeta and 13 Jbeta primers. Using immunoSEQ multiplex PCR, the repertoire was profiled, and TCRdb retains in-frame clones only, with some absent. The sample has under 200,000 clones, and its top ten clones hold around 6%. Sequences were obtained from PBMCs. These receptors originate from a man aged 25 to 40 in good health and CMV-seronegative.

The chain recombines TRBV19 with TRBJ2-7; 7 bases are a match to TRBD2. The CDR3 totals 16 residues. Looked up from germline, CDR1 is LNHDA and CDR2 is SQIVND (reference sequence). After removal of 9 bases from V and 2 bases from J, the junction contained 16 bases not matched to a gene. The CDR3 DNA reads TGTGCCAGCGACCCCCCTGGCCTAGCGGCTACCTACGAGCAGTACTTC. Protein: CASDPPGLAATYEQYF.

V gene TRBV27 combines with J gene TRBJ1-1; D unresolved. Trimming took 3 bases from V and 5 from J, leaving 13 bases between them. This CDR3 comprises 14 residues. CDR1 MNHEY and CDR2 SMNVEV come from the germline V gene (reference sequence). CDR3 sequence reads: CASSFGPGATEAFF. Written as DNA, the CDR3 is TGTGCCAGCAGTTTCGGCCCGGGTGCAACTGAAGCTTTCTTT.

This chain uses TRBV14 with TRBJ2-7, with 7 bases identical to TRBD2. The CDR3 contains 15 residues. Trimming cost V 4 bases and J 3 bases; bases outside gene matches: 9. Germline lookup yields CDR1 SGHDN and CDR2 FVKESK. The CDR3 nucleotides are TGTGCCAGCAGCCCCCTTGGGGGGGAAAGCTACGAGCAGTACTTC. Translation gives CASSPLGGESYEQYF.

The chain is built from TRBV5-1 and TRBJ2-2; D is possibly TRBD2 (5 bases). The CDR3 length is 15 residues. V lost 2 bases and J 6 bases, leaving 14 bases between the germline ends. CDR1 is SGHRS and CDR2 is YFSETQ in the germline V gene. CDR3 amino acids: CASSFLDSDSGELFF. The CDR3 bases are TGCGCCAGCAGCTTCTTGGACTCCGACTCCGGGGAGCTGTTTTTT.

The V call is TRBV18, the J call TRBJ1-6, with 9 bases aligning to TRBD1. Germline trimming cut 5 bases from V and 7 bases from J; bases unmatched to any gene: 3. Germline V gives CDR1 KGHSH, CDR2 LQKENI. The CDR3 is 14 residues long. In DNA, the CDR3 is TGTGCCAGCTCAGCGGACAGGGGAAATTCACCCCTCCACTTT. Its protein product is CASSADRGNSPLHF.

This chain joins TRBV28 and TRBJ2-5, with 9 positions matching TRBD2. The V gene's germline CDR1 is MDHEN and CDR2 SYDVKM. J lost 3 bases, V lost 3 bases, and 11 bases had no gene match. The CDR3 spans 17 residues. CDR3 protein: CASSFKYGGRAKETQYF. DNA of the CDR3: TGTGCCAGCAGTTTTAAATACGGCGGGAGGGCCAAAGAGACCCAGTACTTC.

The genes are TRBV4-1 and TRBJ1-3, with a weak D call TRBD1 (6 bases). Germline CDR1 MGHRA, CDR2 YSYEKL. Trimming took off 2 bases at V and 0 bases at J, with 14 bases between the two ends. The CDR3 is 17 amino acids. The CDR3 DNA is TGCGCCAGCAGCCAAATGGGGGCAAAGTTCTCTGGAAACACCATATATTTT. It encodes CASSQMGAKFSGNTIYF.

The rearrangement links TRBV6-5 to TRBJ1-6, with 8 bases identical to TRBD1. The CDR3 has 15 amino acids. V lost 7 bases and J lost 7; bases outside the gene matches: 9. Germline V gene data show CDR1 as MNHEY and CDR2 as SVGAGI. The CDR3 DNA reads TGTGCCAGCAACACGGGACAGGCGATAAATTCACCCCTCCACTTT. It yields the protein CASNTGQAINSPLHF.

Here the CDR3 reads CASSVGGQGMQYEQYF. CDR3 nucleotide sequence: TGTGCCAGCAGCGTAGGGGGGCAGGGGATGCAATACGAGCAGTACTTC. The chain combines TRBV9 with TRBJ2-7; possible D gene TRBD1, 6 bases. Between the trimmed V and J ends, which lost 0 bases and 4 bases, there was a span of 17 bases. CDR1 and CDR2 (germline): SGDLS, YYNGEE. The CDR3 runs 16 residues.

The chain carries TRBV7-6 and TRBJ2-1; a possible D gene is TRBD2 (6 bases). CDR1 and CDR2 (germline): SGHVS, FNYEAQ. V gave up 5 bases and J gave up 0 bases, with 11 bases separating them. The CDR3 contains 15 residues. The CDR3: CASSPVGGSYNEQFF. The CDR3 DNA reads TGTGCCAGCAGCCCTGTGGGGGGCTCCTACAATGAGCAGTTCTTC.

The chain carries TRBV6-5 and TRBJ2-5; 10 bases align to TRBD1. The closer fit of TRBJ2-7 to the DNA end suggests the J call may be wrong. Germline lookup yields CDR1 MNHEY and CDR2 SVGAGI. The CDR3 has 16 amino acids. The CDR3 nucleotides read TGTGCCAGCAGTTCGACCCGGACAGGGGGTTTGTACGAGCAGTACTTC. It codes for CASSSTRTGGLYEQYF.

The genes are TRBV11-2 and TRBJ2-7; D remains ambiguous. CDR1 and CDR2 (germline): SGHAT, FQNNGV. This CDR3 is 13 amino acids long. V lost 5 bases to trimming and J lost 3 bases, with 11 bases between them. This CDR3 is CASSPSTIYEQYF. In DNA form, the CDR3 reads TGTGCCAGCAGCCCCTCAACAATCTACGAGCAGTACTTC.